The 12 T cell receptor beta chains in this list originate from one sample, sequenced in a study of OX40 agonist ivuxolimab in advanced cancers. Clones were sequenced by immunoSEQ multiplex PCR, and TCRdb holds only the in-frame ones, with some missing. Of 53,000 or so clones in the sample, approximately 93% are singletons; the top ten hold roughly 18%. The specimen was CD4+ or CD8+ T cells sorted from blood, collected in a trial of the OX40 agonist ivuxolimab. The receptor source for this set is an adult with an advanced solid tumor such as melanoma, head and neck, liver or kidney cancer.

The V call is TRBV6-5, the J call TRBJ2-2, with D unclear. Germline V gene data show CDR1 as MNHEY and CDR2 as SVGAGI. The CDR3 is made up of 14 amino acids. V was trimmed by 0 bases and J by 5 bases, leaving 7 bases between them. CDR3 amino acids: CASSYSSETGELFF. CDR3 nucleotides: TGTGCCAGCAGTTACTCTTCAGAGACCGGGGAGCTGTTTTTT.

The rearrangement uses TRBV6-6 and TRBJ2-7, with 8 bases matching TRBD2. Trimming cost V 2 bases and J 7 bases; bases outside gene matches: 7. This CDR3 is built from 14 residues. CDR1 is MNHNY, CDR2 SVGAGI, per germline (reference sequence). The CDR3 DNA reads as TGTGCCAGCAGTTACCCCGGGACTAGAGTAGAGCAGTACTTC. Translating it yields CASSYPGTRVEQYF.

V gene TRBV15 combines with J gene TRBJ2-7; 7 bases are a match to TRBD1. CDR1 and CDR2 (germline): LNHNV, YYDKDF (reference sequence). V lost 3 bases to trimming and J lost 5 bases; unmatched junction nucleotides: 10. CDR3 length equals 15 residues. The CDR3 loop is CATSRISTGANEQYF. CDR3 sequence (DNA): TGTGCCACCAGCAGGATCTCCACAGGGGCCAACGAGCAGTACTTC.

The chain has TRBV15 and TRBJ1-4; 9 bases fit TRBD1. V shed 0 bases, J shed 8 bases, and the junction held 4 bases outside the gene matches. Germline V gives CDR1 LNHNV, CDR2 YYDKDF (reference sequence). The CDR3 totals 15 residues. The CDR3 protein is CATSREGTGSEKLFF. The CDR3 DNA reads TGTGCCACCAGCAGAGAAGGGACAGGGAGCGAAAAACTGTTTTTT.

The chain carries TRBV11-1 and TRBJ2-7; 7 bases align to TRBD1. J gave up 2 bases and V 1 base, and 5 bases lay outside the gene matches. The CDR3 consists of 15 residues. Per the germline V gene, CDR1 is SGHAT and CDR2 is FQDESV (reference sequence). As DNA, the CDR3 is TGTGCCAGCAGCTTAGACGGACAGGCTACCTACGAGCAGTACTTC. This translates into CASSLDGQATYEQYF.

This clone was found once. The chain carries TRBV29-1 and TRBJ2-1; the D gene is possibly TRBD2 (5 bases). Germline-derived CDR1 and CDR2 are SQVTM and ANQGSEA. The CDR3 sequence is 12 residues long. The germline V and J ends were trimmed by 6 bases and 3 bases, with 9 bases remaining between them. The DNA for the CDR3 is TGCAGCGTAGAACGGGACTACAATGAGCAGTTCTTC. As protein: CSVERDYNEQFF.

V usage is TRBV7-6 and J usage is TRBJ2-7; the match to TRBD2 covers 7 bases. Germline V gene sequence: CDR1 SGHVS, CDR2 FNYEAQ. With V trimmed by 5 bases and J by 3 bases, 13 bases remained unmatched. CDR3 length: 16 amino acids. In DNA form, the CDR3 reads TGTGCCAGCAGCCTCGGTCCCGCGGGGAGGGGCTACGAGCAGTACTTC. Protein: CASSLGPAGRGYEQYF.

J is TRBJ1-1 and V is TRBV25-1; D gene uncertain. Germline CDR1 and CDR2: MGHDK and SYGVNS. This CDR3 has 13 residues. Between the trimmed V and J ends, which lost 6 bases and 2 bases, there was a span of 10 bases. The CDR3 DNA is TGTGCCAGCAGCCCCGACGGTAACACTGAAGCTTTCTTT. Its protein product is CASSPDGNTEAFF.

A word on this clone: This sample includes further DNA sequences coding for the same CDR3. The CDR3, as DNA: TGTGCCAGCAGCGTAGTGGGACAGGGCACCGGGGAGCTGTTTTTT. This translates into CASSVVGQGTGELFF. The chain carries TRBV9 and TRBJ2-2, with TRBD1 matching over 9 bases. Germline CDR1 reads SGDLS; CDR2 reads YYNGEE. The CDR3 extends over 15 amino acids. V was pared by 0 bases and J by 4 bases, with 1 base of the junction left unmatched. Filled out from reference TRBV9 and TRBJ2-2, the complete variable domain reads DSGVTQTPKHLITATGQRVTLRCSPRSGDLSVYWYQQSLDQGLQFLIQYYNGEERAKGNILERFSAQQFPDLHSELNLSSLELGDSALYFCASSVVGQGTGELFFGEGSRLTVL.

The chain is built from TRBV27 and TRBJ2-3; D remains ambiguous. The CDR3 has 13 amino acids. Germline assignment: CDR1 MNHEY and CDR2 SMNVEV (reference sequence). Trimming removed 6 bases at V and 1 base at J, with 8 bases between. The CDR3 loop is CASRAFGTDTQYF. Here the CDR3 DNA reads TGTGCCAGCAGAGCATTCGGCACAGATACGCAGTATTTT.

The J gene is TRBJ1-2, the V gene TRBV5-4; D not resolved. CDR1 and CDR2 (germline): SGHNT, YYREEE (reference sequence). This CDR3 spans 15 amino acids. Between the trimmed V and J ends, which lost 4 bases and 7 bases, there was a span of 20 bases. CDR3 DNA: TGTGCCAGCAGCCCCGTTGGGGAGCGGGCAGTTGGCTACACCTTC. This codes for CASSPVGERAVGYTF. The entire variable domain, with the rest obtained from reference TRBV5-4 and TRBJ1-2, is as follows: ETGVTQSPTHLIKTRGQQVTLRCSSQSGHNTVSWYQQALGQGPQFIFQYYREEENGRGNFPPRFSGLQFPNYSSELNVNALELDDSALYLCASSPVGERAVGYTFGSGTRLTVV.

The chain links TRBV6-5 to TRBJ1-1; D is possibly TRBD1 (5 bases). V lost 2 bases, J lost 3 bases, and 10 bases lay in between. The CDR3 spans 14 residues. Germline V gene data show CDR1 as MNHEY and CDR2 as SVGAGI. Here the CDR3 DNA reads TGTGCCAGCAGTTACGGGCAGGGCCACACTGAAGCTTTCTTT. Translation: CASSYGQGHTEAFF.